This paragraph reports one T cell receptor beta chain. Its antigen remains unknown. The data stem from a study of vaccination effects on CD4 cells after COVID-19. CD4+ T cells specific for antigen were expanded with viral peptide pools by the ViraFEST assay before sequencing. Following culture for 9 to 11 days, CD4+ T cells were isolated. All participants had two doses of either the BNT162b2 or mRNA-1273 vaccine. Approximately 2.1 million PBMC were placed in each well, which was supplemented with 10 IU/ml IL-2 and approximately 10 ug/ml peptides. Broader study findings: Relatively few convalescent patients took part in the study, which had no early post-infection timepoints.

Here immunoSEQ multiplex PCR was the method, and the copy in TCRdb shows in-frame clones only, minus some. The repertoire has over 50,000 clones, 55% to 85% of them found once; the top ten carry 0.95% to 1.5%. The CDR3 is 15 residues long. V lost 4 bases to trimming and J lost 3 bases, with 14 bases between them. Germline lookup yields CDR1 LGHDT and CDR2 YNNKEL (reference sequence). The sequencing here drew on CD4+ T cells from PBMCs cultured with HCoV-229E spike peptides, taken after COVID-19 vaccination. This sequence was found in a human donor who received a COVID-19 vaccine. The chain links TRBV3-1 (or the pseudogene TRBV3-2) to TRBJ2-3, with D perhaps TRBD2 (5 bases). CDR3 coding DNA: TGTGCCAGCAGCCTGAAGGGAGTACCAACAGATACGCAGTATTTT. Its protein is CASSLKGVPTDTQYF.